The clone carrying this T cell receptor beta chain came up a few times. Its antigen is currently unknown. Germline CDR1 reads MGHRA; CDR2 reads YSYEKL. V was trimmed by 8 bases and J by 2 bases, leaving 16 bases between them. CDR3 length: 15 amino acids. The library tagged individual cDNA molecules with unique molecular identifiers. Using its own MiXCR run on the RACE reads, TCRdb lists one record per CDR3 protein. The table records about 190,000 distinct CDR3 sequences, about 25% of them present only once. This record comes from a study of human T cells and chemical hapten exposure. Study background: Sensitization was performed using 2% DPC on a 2 cm by 2 cm upper inner arm skin site. Patients, mostly women, had alopecia areata, alopecia totalis or alopecia universalis.

Sample time point: patch test 3, about 24 weeks after DPC sensitization. The treatment was: therapeutic diphenylcyclopropenone sensitization with weekly scalp DPC. Study-wide findings and caveats: Among TCRs, those above 1 in 1000 frequency were unaffected by DPC sensitization.

This sequence was found in a woman in her forties with alopecia areata. Some clones in this sample may be carry-over from other donors' samples. The sequenced sample was whole blood, obtained in connection with sensitization to the hapten diphenylcyclopropenone (DPC). The rearrangement links TRBV4-1 to TRBJ1-3; D gene unclear. CDR3 DNA: TGCGCCAGCGCGATACTAGGGATACCTGGAAACACCATATATTTT. Translation: CASAILGIPGNTIYF.